Listed here is a single TCR beta chain. Its antigen is still unknown. The sample comes from a study of Ad26.COV2.S vaccination and SARS-CoV-2 variants. Study-level background: Donor got 5x10^10 or 1x10^11 viral particles of Ad26.COV2.S. Study conclusions and caveats: Analyses that measured TCR breadth and depth may have underestimated total T cell responses. Greater spike-specific TCR breadth was seen in vaccine recipients than in placebo recipients.

The method was immunoSEQ multiplex PCR; TCRdb's version includes in-frame clones alone and lacks a portion of them. Of fewer than 800,000 clones listed, more than 70% are singletons. CDR1 is SGHAT, CDR2 FQNNGV, per germline. This CDR3 is built from 11 residues. V was pared by 1 base and J by 9 bases, with 4 bases between. Treatment in this sample: about 20 received Ad26.COV2.S at low or high dose, single or two shots; 5 received placebo; per-sample allocation not given. Following the first vaccine or placebo injection, samples were taken on day 63. The chain links TRBV11-2 to TRBJ2-4; no firm D call. Source: peripheral blood, taken in a trial of Ad26.COV2.S vaccine versus placebo. The sequence came from a person between 18 and 65 years old who received the Ad26.COV2.S COVID-19 vaccine or a placebo. Here the CDR3 reads CASSLVGIQYF. CDR3 DNA sequence: TGTGCCAGCAGCTTAGTAGGCATTCAGTACTTC.